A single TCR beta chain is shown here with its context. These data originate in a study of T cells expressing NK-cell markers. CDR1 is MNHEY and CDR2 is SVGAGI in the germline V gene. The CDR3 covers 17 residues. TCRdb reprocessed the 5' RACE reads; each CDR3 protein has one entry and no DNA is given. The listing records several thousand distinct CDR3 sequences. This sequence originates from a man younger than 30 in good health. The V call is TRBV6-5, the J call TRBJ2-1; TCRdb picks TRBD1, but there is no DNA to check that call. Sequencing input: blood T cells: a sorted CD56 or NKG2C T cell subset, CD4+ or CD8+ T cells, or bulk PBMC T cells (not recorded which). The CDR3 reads CASSYSSTGNTNNEQFF.